A single count supports the clone carrying this T cell receptor (beta chain). These data are taken from a study of blood T cell repertoires in COVID-19. Some clones are missing from TCRdb's copy, which holds only in-frame ones; the method was immunoSEQ multiplex PCR. The repertoire has some 300,000 clones, about 88% of them found once; the top ten carry over 10%. Trimming stripped 0 bases from V and 3 bases from J, with 3 bases between. CDR3 length: 14 residues. Germline values: CDR1 LNHDA, CDR2 SQIVND (reference sequence). The chain couples TRBV19 to TRBJ2-6; D is unresolved. Sample: peripheral blood. The receptor comes from a woman aged 70 to 79 with COVID-19, enrolled during active disease. In DNA, the CDR3 is TGTGCCAGTAGTATAGATCGTGGGGCCAACGTCCTGACTTTC. Amino acids: CASSIDRGANVLTF.